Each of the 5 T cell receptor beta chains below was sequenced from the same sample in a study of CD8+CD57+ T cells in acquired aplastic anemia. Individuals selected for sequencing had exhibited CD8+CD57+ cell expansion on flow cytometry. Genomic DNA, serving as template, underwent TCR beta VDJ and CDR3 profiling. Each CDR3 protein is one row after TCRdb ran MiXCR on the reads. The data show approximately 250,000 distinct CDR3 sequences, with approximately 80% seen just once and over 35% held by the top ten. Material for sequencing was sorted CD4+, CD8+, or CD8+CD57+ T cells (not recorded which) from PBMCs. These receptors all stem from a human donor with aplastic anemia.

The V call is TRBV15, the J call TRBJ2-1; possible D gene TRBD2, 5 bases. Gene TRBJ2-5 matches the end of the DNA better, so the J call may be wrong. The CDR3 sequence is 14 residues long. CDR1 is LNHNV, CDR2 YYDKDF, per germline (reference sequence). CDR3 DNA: TGTGCCACCAGCAGGGACTCCAGCATACAGACCCAGTACTTC. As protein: CATSRDSSIQTQYF.

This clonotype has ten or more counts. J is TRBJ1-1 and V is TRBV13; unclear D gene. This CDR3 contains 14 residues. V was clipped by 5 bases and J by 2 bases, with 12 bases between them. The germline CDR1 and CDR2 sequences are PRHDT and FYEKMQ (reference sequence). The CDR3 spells CASSPRTENTEAFF. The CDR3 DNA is TGTGCCAGCAGCCCAAGGACGGAAAACACTGAAGCTTTCTTT.

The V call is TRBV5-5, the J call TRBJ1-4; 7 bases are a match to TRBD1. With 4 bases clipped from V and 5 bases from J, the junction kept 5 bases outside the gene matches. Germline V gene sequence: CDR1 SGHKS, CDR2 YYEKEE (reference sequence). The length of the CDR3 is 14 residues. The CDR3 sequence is CASSPQGRNEKLFF. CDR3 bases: TGTGCCAGCAGCCCACAGGGGAGAAATGAAAAACTGTTTTTT.

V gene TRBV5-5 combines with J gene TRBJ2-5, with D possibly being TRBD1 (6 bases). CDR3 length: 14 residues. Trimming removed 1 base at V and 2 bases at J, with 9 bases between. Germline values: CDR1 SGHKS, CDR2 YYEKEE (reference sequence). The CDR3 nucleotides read TGTGCCAGCAGCTTGTATGGACAGCAAGAGACCCAGTACTTC. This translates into CASSLYGQQETQYF.

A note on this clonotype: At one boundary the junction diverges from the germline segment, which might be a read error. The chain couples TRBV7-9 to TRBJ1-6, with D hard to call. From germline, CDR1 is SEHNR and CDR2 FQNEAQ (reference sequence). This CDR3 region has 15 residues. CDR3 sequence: CASSQDTATNSPLHF. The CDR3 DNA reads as TGTGCCAGCAGCCAAGACACAGCTACCAATTCGCCCCTCCACTTT.